The rows below give T cell receptor beta chains drawn from one sample of a study of tumour-infiltrating T cells in Burkitt lymphoma. Assay: immunoSEQ multiplex PCR; the TCRdb copy retains only in-frame clones and omits some. The data contain some 13,000 clones, around 86% of them singletons. The sample taken for sequencing was tumor tissue. All receptors derive from a human donor with diffuse large B-cell lymphoma. Each CDR3 is given with its conserved first and last residue. The D gene is left open where the match is weak. Some rows have no size entry. The others give once, few or many, or a class for an expanded clone.

abundance | j_gene | d_gene | v_gene | CDR3aa | CDR3nt
few | TRBJ2-7 | NA | TRBV14 | CASSPPRGTTAYEQYF | TGTGCCAGCAGCCCCCCCCGGGGGACAACGGCCTACGAGCAGTACTTC
once | TRBJ2-7 | NA | TRBV27 | CASSLTGALNYEQYF | TGTGCCAGCAGTTTAACGGGGGCCCTTAACTACGAGCAGTACTTC
few | TRBJ1-5 | NA | TRBV19 | CASSDQGYSNQPQHF | TGTGCCAGTTCTGATCAGGGATATAGCAATCAGCCCCAGCATTTT
NA | TRBJ1-6 | NA | TRBV9 | CASSIGGDGYSPLHF | TGTGCCAGCAGCATTGGTGGGGACGGATATTCACCCCTCCACTTT
NA | TRBJ1-2 | NA | TRBV7-9 | CASSQSNRVDGYTF | TGTGCCAGCAGCCAGTCGAACAGGGTTGATGGCTACACCTTC
NA | TRBJ1-2 | TRBD1 | TRBV5-1 | CASSLGDRGLNGYTF | TGCGCCAGCAGCTTGGGAGACAGGGGGCTTAATGGCTACACCTTC
NA | TRBJ1-1 | NA | TRBV10-2 | CASSDPLGGTGGMIAFF | TGCGCCAGCAGTGATCCCTTAGGGGGAACCGGGGGTATGATAGCTTTCTTT
NA | TRBJ2-1 | NA | TRBV7-6 | CASSALPAGITSYNEQFF | TGTGCCAGCAGCGCCCTTCCCGCGGGTATAACGTCCTACAATGAGCAGTTCTTC
NA | TRBJ2-3 | NA | TRBV25-1 | CASSDNFGYTQYF | TGTGCCAGCAGTGATAATTTCGGATATACGCAGTATTTT
NA | TRBJ2-7 | NA | TRBV10-3 | CAIRGDGSYEQYF | TGTGCCATCAGAGGGGATGGGTCCTACGAGCAGTACTTC
NA | TRBJ2-1 | TRBD2 | TRBV5-1 | CASSILAEDGYNEQFF | TGCGCCAGCAGCATCCTAGCGGAGGACGGTTACAATGAGCAGTTCTTC
once | TRBJ1-1 | NA | TRBV7-3 | CASSFTGPTEAFF | TGTGCCAGCAGCTTTACAGGGCCCACGGAAGCTTTCTTT
NA | TRBJ2-7 | NA | TRBV5-5 | CASSFPTSWEQYF | TGTGCCAGCAGCTTCCCAACTAGCTGGGAGCAGTACTTC
NA | TRBJ2-1 | TRBD1 | TRBV19 | CASGTGWVNEQFF | TGTGCCAGCGGGACAGGGTGGGTTAATGAGCAGTTCTTC
NA | TRBJ1-2 | NA | TRBV9 | CASSVGPPQQTNYGYTF | TGTGCCAGCAGCGTAGGACCACCCCAACAGACTAACTATGGCTACACCTTC
NA | TRBJ1-2 | TRBD1 | TRBV7-2 | CASSFPTGNYGYTF | TGTGCCAGCAGCTTCCCGACAGGGAACTATGGCTACACCTTC
NA | TRBJ2-4 | NA | TRBV5-6 | CASSFGGVGDIQYF | TGTGCCAGCAGCTTTGGGGGAGTGGGAGACATTCAGTACTTC
NA | TRBJ1-2 | NA | TRBV29-1 | CSVVGVLGGYTF | TGCAGCGTTGTTGGGGTTCTGGGTGGCTACACCTTC
NA | TRBJ2-7 | TRBD1 | TRBV19 | CASSMRTGYEQYF | TGTGCCAGTAGTATGCGGACAGGCTACGAGCAGTACTTC
NA | TRBJ1-1 | NA | TRBV7-2 | CASSLAQGQIAEAFF | TGTGCCAGCAGCTTAGCGCAGGGGCAAATTGCTGAAGCTTTCTTT
NA | TRBJ1-5 | NA | TRBV18 | CASSPVSDQPQHF | TGTGCCAGCTCACCAGTCTCAGACCAGCCCCAGCATTTT
NA | TRBJ1-6 | NA | TRBV7-3 | CASSLTGTNNSPLHF | TGTGCCAGCAGCTTAACCGGGACAAATAATTCACCCCTCCACTTT
NA | TRBJ2-2 | NA | TRBV15 | CATSSSGFGELFF | TGTGCCACCAGCAGTAGTGGTTTCGGGGAGCTGTTTTTT
NA | TRBJ1-1 | NA | TRBV6-1 | CASSGLAEAFF | TGTGCCAGCAGTGGGCTGGCTGAAGCTTTCTTT
NA | TRBJ1-2 | TRBD1 | TRBV27 | CASSPGQGASVTNYGYTF | TGTGCCAGCAGCCCGGGACAGGGGGCTTCAGTCACTAACTATGGCTACACCTTC
NA | TRBJ1-1 | NA | TRBV27 | CASSLYQNTEAFF | TGTGCCAGCAGTTTATACCAGAACACTGAAGCTTTCTTT
NA | TRBJ2-5 | NA | TRBV7-2 | CASSSRGWSGSETQYF | TGTGCCAGCAGCTCCCGAGGGTGGAGCGGGTCGGAGACCCAGTACTTC
NA | TRBJ1-5 | TRBD1 | TRBV2 | CASSVGQGAYQPQHF | TGTGCCAGCAGCGTTGGACAGGGGGCTTATCAGCCCCAGCATTTT
NA | TRBJ1-1 | NA | TRBV2 | CASSEAGYRVSAFF | TGTGCCAGCAGTGAAGCGGGGTACAGGGTGAGCGCTTTCTTT
NA | TRBJ1-1 | NA | TRBV19 | CASSIATNTEAFF | TGTGCCAGTAGTATCGCGACGAACACTGAAGCTTTCTTT
NA | TRBJ2-7 | TRBD2 | TRBV27 | CASSLGGRVYEQYF | TGTGCCAGCAGTTTAGGCGGGAGGGTCTACGAGCAGTACTTC
NA | TRBJ1-6 | NA | TRBV4-2 | CASSQVDSLTYNSPLHF | TGTGCCAGCAGCCAAGTTGACAGCCTAACCTATAATTCACCCCTCCACTTT
NA | TRBJ2-7 | TRBD1 | TRBV9 | CASSKPGQGPYEQYF | TGTGCCAGCAGCAAACCGGGACAGGGACCTTACGAGCAGTACTTC
NA | TRBJ1-1 | NA | TRBV7-2 | CASSFNSVGVRTEAFF | TGTGCCAGCAGCTTTAATTCGGTTGGAGTGAGGACTGAAGCTTTCTTT
few | TRBJ2-7 | TRBD1 | TRBV25-1 | CASSMTQGFSSPEYF | TGTGCCAGCAGTATGACACAGGGGTTCTCCTCCCCGGAGTACTTC
NA | TRBJ2-7 | TRBD1 | TRBV19 | CASNRDRGLGEQYF | TGTGCCAGTAACCGGGACAGGGGACTCGGGGAGCAGTACTTC
few | TRBJ1-2 | TRBD1 | TRBV11-2 | CASSFGSTGGDGYTF | TGTGCCAGCAGCTTCGGGTCGACAGGGGGCGATGGCTACACCTTC
NA | TRBJ1-1 | NA | TRBV15 | CATSRGKSTEAFF | TGTGCCACCAGCAGAGGAAAAAGCACTGAAGCTTTCTTT
NA | TRBJ1-4 | NA | TRBV4-1 | CASSPQRDNEKLFF | TGCGCCAGCAGCCCCCAGAGGGACAATGAAAAACTGTTTTTT
once | TRBJ2-7 | NA | TRBV19 | CANSIRTAYEQYF | TGTGCCAATAGTATACGGACAGCTTACGAGCAGTACTTC
NA | TRBJ1-1 | TRBD1 | TRBV7-2 | CASSLAQVAGGIEAFF | TGTGCCAGCAGCTTAGCGCAAGTGGCAGGGGGGATCGAAGCTTTCTTT
NA | TRBJ2-7 | NA | TRBV5-1 | CASSSEYSRDYEQYF | TGCGCCAGCAGCTCGGAATACTCCCGAGATTACGAGCAGTACTTC
NA | TRBJ1-2 | TRBD1 | TRBV5-6 | CASSPRDRATTNYSYAF | TGTGCCAGCAGCCCTCGGGACAGGGCCACAACTAACTATAGCTACGCCTTC
NA | TRBJ2-1 | NA | TRBV4-1 | CASSQGTRMFF | TGCGCCAGCAGCCAGGGGACTCGTATGTTCTTC
once | TRBJ2-7 | TRBD1 | TRBV4-3 | CARIDRGAYEQYF | TGCGCCAGGATAGACAGGGGGGCCTACGAGCAGTACTTC
NA | TRBJ2-7 | TRBD1 | TRBV18 | CASSPGTEYPEQYF | TGTGCCAGCTCACCAGGGACAGAGTATCCCGAGCAGTACTTC
few | TRBJ1-1 | NA | TRBV6-5 | CASLGGVSTEAFF | TGTGCCAGCTTGGGGGGGGTCAGCACTGAAGCTTTCTTT
NA | TRBJ2-3 | NA | TRBV20-1 | CSARSTDTQYF | TGCAGTGCTAGGTCCACAGATACGCAGTATTTT